Listed below are T cell receptor beta chains from one sample, sequenced in a study of T cells in Graves' hyperthyroidism and ophthalmopathy. TCRdb analysed the multiplex PCR reads with MiXCR anew, one entry per CDR3 protein. The table includes 600,000 to 700,000 distinct CDR3 sequences, roughly 14% detected once. The sample comprised blood. The receptors derive from a middle-aged woman with Graves' ophthalmopathy. Each CDR3 is given without its conserved first and last residue. The order of the fields is D gene, V gene, J gene, CDR3 protein. D genes are given only for firm matches.

>.|TRBV7-2|TRBJ2-2
ASSLALGGTGTGELF
>TRBD2|TRBV11-2|TRBJ2-6
ASSSLAGVGANVLT
>.|TRBV20-1|TRBJ2-7
SAMAGSDSYEQY
>.|TRBV11-1|TRBJ2-2
ASSRTGMAHTGELF
>.|TRBV29-1|TRBJ2-7
SVVPEAGASYEQY
>TRBD1|TRBV6-5|TRBJ1-5
ASRGQVSGQPQH
>TRBD1|TRBV14|TRBJ2-7
ASSQDAGTAFSYEQY
>TRBD1|TRBV5-1|TRBJ2-4
ASSPGQGQLAKNIQY
>TRBD2|TRBV24-1|TRBJ2-5
ATSAREGRETQY
>TRBD2|TRBV30|TRBJ2-7
AWSRSGLADSYEQY
>.|TRBV2|TRBJ1-1
ASSDDGASGVTEAF
>.|TRBV3-1|TRBJ2-5
ASSQAHLQETQY
>.|TRBV30|TRBJ1-5
AWSAGPSDQPQH
>TRBD1|TRBV6-5|TRBJ1-1
ASSYSTGRYTEAF
>.|TRBV6-1|TRBJ1-3
ASKQGNSGNTIY
>.|TRBV20-1|TRBJ2-5
SARPLLVAGGWETQY
>.|TRBV5-1|TRBJ2-2
ASGLGRINTGELF
>.|TRBV12-3/TRBV12-4|TRBJ2-7
ASSSGTASGEQY
>.|TRBV6-2/TRBV6-3|TRBJ2-7
ASTSTGYTEQY
>.|TRBV20-1|TRBJ1-1
SARDHTGMNTEAF
>.|TRBV28|TRBJ2-7
ASRAWTANYEQY
>.|TRBV20-1|TRBJ2-2
SARPDSGGELF
>.|TRBV3-1|TRBJ1-2
ASSQDGIYGYT
>TRBD1|TRBV5-1|TRBJ2-7
ASSSRQGRYEQY
>.|TRBV28|TRBJ1-3
ASSFRTSGNTIY
>.|TRBV10-2|TRBJ2-1
ASTQGPYNEQF
>TRBD2|TRBV5-1|TRBJ2-5
ASTGLAGDNDPQY
>.|TRBV19|TRBJ2-7
ASSRTAPYEQY
>TRBD2|TRBV29-1|TRBJ2-7
SALGTSGGGTYEQY
>.|TRBV3-1|TRBJ1-1
ASSHGPHGAEAF
>.|TRBV20-1|TRBJ1-1
SARDAWARGTEAF
>TRBD2|TRBV28|TRBJ2-7
ASSTRRTSGNSYEQY
>.|TRBV19|TRBJ2-7
ASSMASGTYEQY
>.|TRBV6-1|TRBJ1-1
ASSEITETEAF
>.|TRBV12-3/TRBV12-4|TRBJ2-5
ASSSSVAETQY
>TRBD2|TRBV7-2|TRBJ2-7
ASSFGLAGFYEQY
>.|TRBV27|TRBJ2-7
ASSLIGSGTYEQY
>.|TRBV28|TRBJ2-7
ASRTSGTLSYEQY
>.|TRBV6-5|TRBJ1-1
ASSSQVNTEAF
>.|TRBV5-1|TRBJ2-2
ASSLSASGELF
>.|TRBV7-9|TRBJ2-5
ASSPRDFQETQY